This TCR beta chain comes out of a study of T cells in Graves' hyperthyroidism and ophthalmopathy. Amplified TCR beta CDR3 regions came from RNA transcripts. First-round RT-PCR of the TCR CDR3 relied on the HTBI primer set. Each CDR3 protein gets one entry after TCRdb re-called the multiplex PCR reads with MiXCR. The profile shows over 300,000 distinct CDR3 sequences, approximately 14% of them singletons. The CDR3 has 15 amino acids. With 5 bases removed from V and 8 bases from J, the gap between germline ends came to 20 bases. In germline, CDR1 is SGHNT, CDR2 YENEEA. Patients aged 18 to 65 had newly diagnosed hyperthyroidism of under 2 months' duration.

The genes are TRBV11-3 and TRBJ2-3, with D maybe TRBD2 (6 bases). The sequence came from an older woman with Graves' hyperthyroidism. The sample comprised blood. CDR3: CASSTAAGPVGTQYF. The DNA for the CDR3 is TGTGCCAGCAGCACGGCGGCGGGACCTGTCGGTACGCAGTATTTT.